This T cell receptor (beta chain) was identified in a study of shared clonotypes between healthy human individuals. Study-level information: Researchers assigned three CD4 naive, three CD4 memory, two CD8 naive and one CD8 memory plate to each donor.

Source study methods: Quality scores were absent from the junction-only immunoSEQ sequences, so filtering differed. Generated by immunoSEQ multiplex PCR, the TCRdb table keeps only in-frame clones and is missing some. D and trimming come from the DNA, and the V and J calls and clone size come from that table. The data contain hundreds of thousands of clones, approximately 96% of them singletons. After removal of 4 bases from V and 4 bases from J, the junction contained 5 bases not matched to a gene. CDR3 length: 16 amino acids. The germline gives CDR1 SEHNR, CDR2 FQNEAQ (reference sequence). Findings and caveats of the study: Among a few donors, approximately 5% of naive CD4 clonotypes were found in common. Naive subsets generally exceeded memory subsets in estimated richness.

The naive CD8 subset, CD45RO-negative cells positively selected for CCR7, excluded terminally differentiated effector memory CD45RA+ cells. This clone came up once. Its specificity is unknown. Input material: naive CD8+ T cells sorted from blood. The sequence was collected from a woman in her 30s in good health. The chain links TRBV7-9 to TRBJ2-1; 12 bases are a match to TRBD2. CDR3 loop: CASSSVTSGGYNEQFF. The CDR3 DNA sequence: TGTGCCAGCAGCTCTGTGACTAGCGGGGGTTACAATGAGCAGTTCTTC. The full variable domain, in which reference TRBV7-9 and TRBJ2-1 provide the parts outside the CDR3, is DTGVSQNPRHKITKRGQNVTFRCDPISEHNRLYWYRQTLGQGPEFLTYFQNEAQLEKSRLLSDRFSAERPKGSFSTLEIQRTEQGDSAMYLCASSSVTSGGYNEQFFGPGTRLTVL.